This T cell receptor beta chain was recovered during a study of a mutant IDH1 vaccine in newly diagnosed glioma. The overall study: Vaccination began 4-6 weeks post radiotherapy alone, or with temozolomide cycles.

Generated by immunoSEQ multiplex PCR, the TCRdb table keeps only in-frame clones and is missing some. Among approximately 50,000 clones listed, about 90% were seen once. This clone was seen more than once but under ten times. Its antigen is unidentified. Trimming cost V 6 bases and J 3 bases, with 14 bases left between them. CDR1 is MNHEY, CDR2 SVGAGI, per germline. The CDR3 extends over 14 amino acids. Sample time point: week 23, last vaccination. The study gave 300 ug of mutant IDH1 20-mer peptide per vaccine dose, with topical imiquimod. The TCR comes from a man between 40 and 49 years old with glioma. The rearrangement uses TRBV6-5 and TRBJ2-5, with D unclear. This specimen consisted of PBMCs, obtained from a glioma patient whose treatment included an IDH1 peptide vaccine. This chain's CDR3 is CASSSHGYKETQYF. The CDR3, as DNA: TGTGCCAGCAGCTCTCACGGGTATAAAGAGACCCAGTACTTC.